One sample yielded the 18 T cell receptor beta chains listed below, sequenced in a study of blood T cell repertoires in COVID-19. Produced via immunoSEQ multiplex PCR; TCRdb's table is partial and in-frame only. The table includes 470,000 or so clones, roughly 91% detected once. Specimen: peripheral blood. These receptors all come from a woman aged 25-40 years with acute or convalescent COVID-19.

V is TRBV30 and J is TRBJ2-7; 10 bases match TRBD2. Per germline, CDR1 GTSNPN and CDR2 SVGIG (reference sequence). The CDR3 spans 13 residues. J lost 4 bases, V lost 1 base, and 1 base had no gene match. The CDR3 region has the DNA TGTGCCTGGAGTGAAGCGGGGGGGTACGAGCAGTACTTC. The encoded protein is CAWSEAGGYEQYF.

CDR3 coding DNA: TGCGCCAGCAGCCCGGGACTAGCGGGGGGGCCTGCAGATACGCAGTATTTT. Its translation is CASSPGLAGGPADTQYF. This chain links TRBV5-1 with TRBJ2-3, with 16 bases matching TRBD2. The V and J ends lost 4 bases and 4 bases, in that order; junction bases with no gene match: 6. This CDR3 spans 17 amino acids. The germline V gene has CDR1 SGHRS and CDR2 YFSETQ. The variable domain in full, completed from reference TRBV5-1 and TRBJ2-3, reads KAGVTQTPRYLIKTRGQQVTLSCSPISGHRSVSWYQQTPGQGLQFLFEYFSETQRNKGNFPGRFSGRQFSNSRSEMNVSTLELGDSALYLCASSPGLAGGPADTQYFGPGTRLTVL.

The chain is built from TRBV9 and TRBJ1-5; D possibly corresponds to TRBD1 (5 bases). Trimming took 3 bases from V and 2 from J, leaving 18 bases between them. The CDR3 extends over 17 amino acids. Germline V lookup: CDR1 SGDLS, CDR2 YYNGEE. The CDR3 nucleotides read TGTGCCAGCAGCGAAGGCTGGGGCAGCACCCGCAATCAGCCCCAGCATTTT. Translation: CASSEGWGSTRNQPQHF.

J is TRBJ1-6 and V is TRBV11-1; 10 positions agree with TRBD1. The V gene's germline CDR1 is SGHAT and CDR2 FQDESV (reference sequence). This CDR3 comprises 15 residues. The V and J ends lost 3 bases and 9 bases, in that order; junction bases with no gene match: 5. CDR3 region: CASSFQTGGRSPLHF. Written as DNA, the CDR3 is TGTGCCAGCAGCTTTCAGACAGGGGGCCGTTCACCCCTCCACTTT.

This clone was observed a handful of times. The chain has TRBV4-1 and TRBJ2-7, with 9 bases identical to TRBD1. The V gene's germline CDR1 is MGHRA and CDR2 YSYEKL. The V and J ends lost 4 bases and 2 bases, in that order; junction bases with no gene match: 9. The CDR3 is made up of 16 amino acids. The CDR3 DNA follows: TGCGCCAGCAGCCGGACAGGGACAGGGCCACCCTACGAGCAGTACTTC. Amino acid sequence: CASSRTGTGPPYEQYF.

This clone was detected once. The J gene is TRBJ2-3, the V gene TRBV4-2; D is undetermined. The CDR3 runs to 14 residues. Per the germline V gene, CDR1 is LGHNA and CDR2 is YNFKEQ. The V gene lost 1 base and the J gene lost 0 bases, with 5 bases spanning the gap. For the CDR3, the DNA is TGTGCCAGCAGCCAAGGGAGTAGCACAGATACGCAGTATTTT. Translating it yields CASSQGSSTDTQYF.

V and J are TRBV10-3 and TRBJ1-2; 8 bases line up with TRBD1. This CDR3 is 15 amino acids long. After removal of 6 bases from V and 1 base from J, the junction contained 7 bases not matched to a gene. Germline CDR1 is ENHRY and CDR2 is SYGVKD. CDR3 nucleotide sequence: TGTGCCATCAGGGGGGGACAGGTCGGTAACTATGGCTACACCTTC. It codes for CAIRGGQVGNYGYTF.

V usage is TRBV6-5 and J usage is TRBJ1-4, with 11 nucleotides matching TRBD1. The V gene's germline CDR1 is MNHEY and CDR2 SVGAGI. V shed 5 bases and J 6 bases; nucleotides not matched to a gene: 5. CDR3 length: 15 amino acids. Here the CDR3 reads CASSLGQGAYEKLFF. The CDR3 nucleotides read TGTGCCAGCAGTCTAGGACAGGGGGCGTATGAAAAACTGTTTTTT.

The chain combines TRBV5-1 with TRBJ2-5; the D is unclear. Germline assignment: CDR1 SGHRS and CDR2 YFSETQ. Trimming cost V 0 bases and J 4 bases, with 10 bases left between them. CDR3 length equals 14 residues. The CDR3 DNA reads as TGCGCCAGCAGCTTGGAACCCGCTAGAGAGACCCAGTACTTC. As protein: CASSLEPARETQYF.

In DNA form, the CDR3 reads TGTGCCAGCAGCTATCAGCCGGAGGTGAACACTGAAGCTTTCTTT. As protein: CASSYQPEVNTEAFF. The chain recombines TRBV6-5 with TRBJ1-1; no reliable D call. The germline V gene has CDR1 MNHEY and CDR2 SVGAGI. The CDR3 extends over 15 amino acids. The V end was cut by 6 bases, the J end by 0 bases, with 14 bases between.

In its sample, this clone was seen a few times. The V gene is TRBV30, the J gene TRBJ1-4; 7 bases align to TRBD1. With V trimmed by 5 bases and J by 1 base, 7 bases remained unmatched. Germline V CDR1 and CDR2: GTSNPN, SVGIG (reference sequence). The CDR3 is 15 residues long. The chain's CDR3 is CAWGKTGVTNEKLFF. CDR3 DNA sequence: TGTGCCTGGGGTAAAACAGGGGTAACTAATGAAAAACTGTTTTTT.

The chain combines TRBV9 with TRBJ2-7, with TRBD1 matching over 7 bases. Germline lookup yields CDR1 SGDLS and CDR2 YYNGEE. The V and J ends lost 4 bases and 7 bases, in that order; junction bases with no gene match: 8. The CDR3 length is 13 residues. CDR3 coding DNA: TGTGCCAGCAGCCCTACAGGGGCCCGGGAGCAGTACTTC. This encodes CASSPTGAREQYF.

This clone showed up just a few times. CDR3 in DNA: TGTGCCAGTAGTAGGGGCCCTAGCGGGGGCTTCCAAGAGACCCAGTACTTC. Translated, it gives CASSRGPSGGFQETQYF. The chain uses TRBV19 and TRBJ2-5, with 10 bases matching TRBD2. Germline lookup yields CDR1 LNHDA and CDR2 SQIVND (reference sequence). J gave up 1 base and V 4 bases, and 9 bases lay outside the gene matches. This CDR3 spans 17 amino acids.

The genes are TRBV5-1 and TRBJ2-7, with D possibly matching TRBD2 (6 bases). Between the trimmed V and J ends, which lost 0 bases and 5 bases, there was a span of 15 bases. Germline CDR1 SGHRS, CDR2 YFSETQ. The CDR3 extends over 15 amino acids. The CDR3 coding sequence is TGCGCCAGCAGCTTGGAGTTCGGGGGTGTCGACGAGCAGTACTTC. Its translation is CASSLEFGGVDEQYF.

The rearrangement joins TRBV28 to TRBJ2-1; 9 nucleotides match TRBD2. V lost 7 bases to trimming and J lost 0 bases; unmatched junction nucleotides: 10. The germline gives CDR1 MDHEN, CDR2 SYDVKM. This CDR3 comprises 17 residues. The CDR3 loop is CASTPRGAGGSYNEQFF. CDR3 nucleotide sequence: TGTGCCAGCACACCGAGAGGAGCGGGGGGCTCCTACAATGAGCAGTTCTTC.

The rearrangement uses TRBV12-3 or TRBV12-4 and TRBJ1-2; 7 bases are a match to TRBD1. V gave up 5 bases and J gave up 5 bases; unmatched junction bases: 5. The CDR3 is 13 amino acids. The CDR3 region has the DNA TGTGCCAGCAGTCCCGGGACAGTATATGGCTACACCTTC. Its protein is CASSPGTVYGYTF.

This clone appeared once. V and J are TRBV19 and TRBJ1-1; 9 positions match TRBD1. CDR1 is LNHDA, CDR2 SQIVND, per germline (reference sequence). J lost 8 bases, V lost 9 bases, and 1 base had no gene match. The CDR3 sequence is 10 residues long. CDR3: CARDRGEAFF. In DNA form, the CDR3 reads TGTGCCAGAGACAGGGGGGAAGCTTTCTTT.

The chain uses TRBV7-8 and TRBJ1-6, with 12 positions matching TRBD1. V lost 5 bases to trimming and J lost 12 bases; unmatched junction nucleotides: 20. Looked up from germline, CDR1 is SGHVS and CDR2 is FQNEAQ. The CDR3 is made up of 19 amino acids. This chain's CDR3 is CASSPQGQGATPLPGPLHF. DNA for the CDR3: TGTGCCAGCAGCCCCCAGGGACAGGGGGCAACTCCCCTTCCGGGACCCCTCCACTTT.